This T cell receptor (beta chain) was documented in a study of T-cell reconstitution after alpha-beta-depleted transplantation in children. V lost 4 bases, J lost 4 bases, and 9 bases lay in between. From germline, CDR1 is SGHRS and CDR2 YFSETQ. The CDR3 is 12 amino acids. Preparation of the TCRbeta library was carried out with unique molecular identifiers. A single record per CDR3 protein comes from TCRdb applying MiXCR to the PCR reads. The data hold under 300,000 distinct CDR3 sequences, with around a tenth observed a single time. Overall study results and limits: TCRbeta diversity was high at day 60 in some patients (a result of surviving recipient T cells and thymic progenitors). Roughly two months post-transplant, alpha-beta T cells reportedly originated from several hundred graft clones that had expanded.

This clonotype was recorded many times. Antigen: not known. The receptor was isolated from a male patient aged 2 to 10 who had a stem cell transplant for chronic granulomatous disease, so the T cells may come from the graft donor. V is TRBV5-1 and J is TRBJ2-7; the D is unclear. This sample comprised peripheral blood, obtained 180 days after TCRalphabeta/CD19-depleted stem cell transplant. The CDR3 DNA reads TGCGCCAGCAGCAAGACACAGTACGAGCAGTACTTC. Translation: CASSKTQYEQYF.